The 30 T cell receptor beta chains reported below all come from one sample, sequenced in a study of blood T cell repertoires in COVID-19. The protocol was immunoSEQ multiplex PCR, while the TCRdb copy is restricted to in-frame clones and leaves out a portion. Of around 250,000 clones listed, 70% to 90% are singletons. What was sequenced was peripheral blood. The receptors come from a man aged 55 to 70 with acute or convalescent COVID-19.

Worth noting for this clone: At the DNA level, this CDR3 is encoded by other sequences in the same sample as well. CDR3 residues: CASSEGQNQPQHF. The CDR3, as DNA: TGTGCCAGCAGTGAAGGGCAGAATCAGCCCCAGCATTTT. The V call is TRBV6-1, the J call TRBJ1-5; no clear D. In germline, CDR1 is MNHNS, CDR2 SASEGT. Trimming removed 1 base from V and 4 bases from J, with 5 bases in between. The CDR3 length is 13 residues.

The rearrangement uses TRBV28 and TRBJ1-1; tentative D call: TRBD1 (6 bases). Trimming took off 8 bases at V and 7 bases at J, with 14 bases between the two ends. This CDR3 is 12 amino acids long. Germline values: CDR1 MDHEN, CDR2 SYDVKM. For the CDR3, the DNA is TGTGCCAGCGGATGGACAGCCCGTGAAGCTTTCTTT. This gives the protein CASGWTAREAFF.

The CDR3 sequence: CASSLRGSTYEQYF. The CDR3 region has the DNA TGTGCCAGCAGCCTCAGGGGATCGACGTACGAGCAGTACTTC. The rearrangement links TRBV6-2 or TRBV6-3 to TRBJ2-7, with a weak D call TRBD1 (6 bases). From germline, CDR1 is MNHEY and CDR2 SVGEGT. The CDR3 covers 14 residues. The V end was cut by 6 bases, the J end by 4 bases, with 16 bases between.

The CDR3 nucleotides read TGTGCCAGCAGCCAAGGGACTAGCGGGAGTCAAGAGACCCAGTACTTC. It yields the protein CASSQGTSGSQETQYF. The V call is TRBV3-1 (or the pseudogene TRBV3-2), the J call TRBJ2-5; TRBD2 matches 13 bases. V shed 1 base, J shed 2 bases, and the junction held 1 base outside the gene matches. The germline V gene has CDR1 LGHDT and CDR2 YNNKEL (reference sequence). The CDR3 consists of 16 residues.

The CDR3 DNA follows: TGTGCCAGCAGCCTACCTCGACAGGGGCCTAATGAAAAACTGTTTTTT. Protein sequence: CASSLPRQGPNEKLFF. The chain links TRBV3-1 (or the pseudogene TRBV3-2) to TRBJ1-4, with 8 bases matching TRBD1. Germline CDR1 is LGHDT and CDR2 is YNNKEL (reference sequence). The junction had 7 bases not matched to a gene; V was cut back by 4 bases and J by 3 bases. The CDR3 consists of 16 residues.

A single count supports this clone. The genes are TRBV4-2 and TRBJ2-1; perhaps TRBD2 as D (6 bases). The CDR3 length is 16 residues. With 0 bases removed from V and 0 bases from J, the gap between germline ends came to 9 bases. CDR1 and CDR2 from the germline V gene are LGHNA and YNFKEQ. For the CDR3, the DNA is TGTGCCAGCAGCCAAGATCACGGGAGCTCCTACAATGAGCAGTTCTTC. Its protein product is CASSQDHGSSYNEQFF.

V and J are TRBV7-6 and TRBJ2-3, with D hard to call. Between the trimmed V and J ends, which lost 4 bases and 3 bases, there was a span of 11 bases. Germline V gene data show CDR1 as SGHVS and CDR2 as FNYEAQ. The CDR3 consists of 14 residues. For the CDR3, the DNA is TGTGCCAGCAGCTACCGGGTTTCGACAGATACGCAGTATTTT. Protein product: CASSYRVSTDTQYF.

The V call is TRBV3-1 (or the pseudogene TRBV3-2), the J call TRBJ2-7; maybe TRBD2 (6 bases). Per the germline V gene, CDR1 is LGHDT and CDR2 is YNNKEL (reference sequence). The CDR3 is 13 residues long. V lost 0 bases and J lost 4, with 7 bases in between. The CDR3 DNA is TGTGCCAGCAGCCAAGAGAGCGGGTACGAGCAGTACTTC. Amino acid sequence: CASSQESGYEQYF.

This rearrangement joins TRBV30 to TRBJ1-5; TRBD1 agrees at 8 bases. In germline, CDR1 is GTSNPN, CDR2 SVGIG (reference sequence). V gave up 3 bases and J gave up 5 bases; unmatched junction bases: 6. This CDR3 spans 14 amino acids. As DNA, the CDR3 is TGTGCCTGGAGAAAGGCAGGGGGCGATCAGCCCCAGCATTTT. Translating it yields CAWRKAGGDQPQHF.

V and J are TRBV19 and TRBJ2-7; D call uncertain. The CDR3 covers 14 residues. CDR1 LNHDA and CDR2 SQIVND come from the germline V gene (reference sequence). V was pared by 3 bases and J by 0 bases, with 9 bases between. CDR3: CASSIYQASYEQYF. DNA of the CDR3: TGTGCCAGTAGTATTTACCAGGCCTCCTACGAGCAGTACTTC.

The count of this clone is one. V usage is TRBV6-5 and J usage is TRBJ2-5; possible D gene TRBD2, 5 bases. Germline loops: CDR1 MNHEY, CDR2 SVGAGI. The CDR3 is 13 amino acids. Trimming took off 2 bases at V and 7 bases at J, with 11 bases between the two ends. CDR3 in amino acids: CASSYPGVRTQYF. The CDR3 DNA reads TGTGCCAGCAGTTACCCCGGGGTCCGGACCCAGTACTTC.

The chain combines TRBV11-3 with TRBJ2-7, with D possibly being TRBD1 (6 bases). Trimming pared 0 bases from V and 8 bases from J, leaving 14 bases between. Germline CDR1 reads SGHNT; CDR2 reads YENEEA. The CDR3 totals 14 residues. CDR3 amino acids: CASSLDQIQGKQYF. The CDR3 bases are TGTGCCAGCAGCTTAGATCAGATACAGGGCAAGCAGTACTTC.

The gene calls are TRBV7-8 and TRBJ2-6; perhaps TRBD1 as D (5 bases). The CDR3 totals 15 residues. V was cut by 5 bases and J by 2 bases, with 10 bases left in between. Germline CDR1 reads SGHVS; CDR2 reads FQNEAQ. The CDR3 is CASSTRTPGANVLTF. CDR3 nucleotide sequence: TGTGCCAGCAGCACTCGGACACCTGGGGCCAACGTCCTGACTTTC.

The chain uses TRBV29-1 and TRBJ2-5; 11 nucleotides align to TRBD1. Trimming took 4 bases from V and 4 from J; bases not matched to a gene: 5. This CDR3 is 14 amino acids long. Germline CDR1 is SQVTM and CDR2 is ANQGSEA. CDR3 DNA: TGCAGCGTTGTAGGACAGGGGGCGAGAGAGACCCAGTACTTC. This sequence encodes CSVVGQGARETQYF.

The chain couples TRBV4-3 to TRBJ2-1, with 10 positions matching TRBD2. CDR1 and CDR2 from the germline V gene are LGHNA and YSLEER. V shed 4 bases and J 3 bases; nucleotides not matched to a gene: 6. The CDR3 extends over 16 amino acids. The CDR3 is CASSRSRTSGYNEQFF. CDR3 nucleotide sequence: TGCGCCAGCAGCCGGTCCCGGACTAGCGGCTACAATGAGCAGTTCTTC.

The gene calls are TRBV6-5 and TRBJ1-1, with D unclear. Germline CDR1 is MNHEY and CDR2 is SVGAGI. The CDR3 is 11 residues long. With 10 bases removed from V and 7 bases from J, the gap between germline ends came to 13 bases. This CDR3 is CATRINFEAFF. In nucleotides, the CDR3 is TGTGCCACTAGGATTAATTTTGAAGCTTTCTTT.

The rearrangement joins TRBV19 to TRBJ1-5; 9 bases align to TRBD1. CDR1 is LNHDA and CDR2 is SQIVND in the germline V gene (reference sequence). The CDR3 extends over 16 amino acids. V was clipped by 7 bases and J by 1 base; unmatched bases: 8. CDR3 in DNA: TGTGCCAGTAAAAAGGGGGACAGGGTCAGCAATCAGCCCCAGCATTTT. Protein sequence: CASKKGDRVSNQPQHF.

The J gene is TRBJ1-5, the V gene TRBV4-1; 7 bases line up with TRBD1. The J segment lost 5 bases and the V segment lost 6 bases, leaving 10 bases of the junction unmatched. This CDR3 is 15 amino acids long. Germline V lookup: CDR1 MGHRA, CDR2 YSYEKL. CDR3: CASRTNRGLDQPQHF. The DNA for the CDR3 is TGCGCCAGCAGGACTAACAGGGGACTTGATCAGCCCCAGCATTTT.

This sequence joins TRBV15 and TRBJ1-5; D not certain. The V gene's germline CDR1 is LNHNV and CDR2 YYDKDF (reference sequence). The CDR3 is made up of 12 amino acids. Trimming took 6 bases from V and 1 from J, leaving 4 bases between them. The CDR3 here is CATRSSNQPQHF. CDR3 in DNA: TGTGCCACCAGATCGAGCAATCAGCCCCAGCATTTT.

The chain uses TRBV7-2 and TRBJ1-6; 7 bases line up with TRBD1. The CDR3 loop spans 15 amino acids. Trimming at V came to 5 bases and at J to 6 bases, leaving 7 bases not matched to a gene. The germline gives CDR1 SGHTA, CDR2 FQGNSA. CDR3 region: CASSGSGTVNSPLHF. The CDR3 bases are TGTGCCAGCAGCGGGTCCGGGACAGTTAATTCACCCCTCCACTTT.

The rearrangement links TRBV19 to TRBJ1-2; no clear D. The CDR3 is 13 amino acids. The germline CDR1 and CDR2 sequences are LNHDA and SQIVND (reference sequence). V was trimmed by 5 bases and J by 4 bases, leaving 11 bases between them. CDR3 DNA sequence: TGTGCCAGTAGTTCCCAGCGGGTCTATGGCTACACCTTC. Translation: CASSSQRVYGYTF.

This rearrangement joins TRBV7-9 to TRBJ2-7; the D gene is possibly TRBD1 (7 bases). Per the germline V gene, CDR1 is SEHNR and CDR2 is FQNEAQ (reference sequence). This CDR3 region has 14 residues. Trimming removed 5 bases at V and 4 bases at J, with 15 bases between. The CDR3 DNA sequence: TGTGCCAGCAGCCCCCAGGGGGGTATTTACGAGCAGTACTTC. Amino acid sequence: CASSPQGGIYEQYF.

The chain is built from TRBV28 and TRBJ2-7; D unclear. Germline assignment: CDR1 MDHEN and CDR2 SYDVKM. The CDR3 spans 15 residues. V lost 5 bases and J lost 3, with 17 bases in between. CDR3 protein: CASSPPRFTHYEQYF. In DNA form, the CDR3 reads TGTGCCAGCAGTCCTCCACGCTTCACTCACTACGAGCAGTACTTC.

The V call is TRBV9, the J call TRBJ1-1; D perhaps matches TRBD1 (5 bases). Deletions cut 4 bases from V and 10 bases from J, with 20 bases between. The CDR3 is 14 amino acids. Germline CDR1 SGDLS, CDR2 YYNGEE. For the CDR3, the DNA is TGTGCCAGCAGCCCGGGGGACGCAGAAATCCGAGCTTTCTTT. It translates to CASSPGDAEIRAFF.

The chain carries TRBV29-1 and TRBJ2-1, with D possibly TRBD1 on 5 matching bases. This CDR3 is built from 13 residues. CDR1 is SQVTM and CDR2 is ANQGSEA in the germline V gene. V lost 4 bases and J lost 6, with 13 bases in between. The CDR3 loop reads CSVGSSRGNEQFF. The CDR3 nucleotides read TGCAGCGTTGGGTCGAGTAGGGGCAATGAGCAGTTCTTC.

This sequence joins TRBV4-3 and TRBJ1-2; 10 positions agree with TRBD1. The ends lost 4 bases at V and 6 bases at J; junction bases unmatched: 5. Germline CDR1 LGHNA, CDR2 YSLEER. CDR3 length: 14 residues. The DNA of the CDR3 is TGCGCCAGCAGCCCTAGGACAGGGGGGGATGGCTACACCTTC. The encoded protein is CASSPRTGGDGYTF.

This clone occurred once. This chain links TRBV2 with TRBJ2-4; 9 bases map to TRBD2. The CDR3 sequence is 16 residues long. The V gene's germline CDR1 is SNHLY and CDR2 FYNNEI. V lost 4 bases, J lost 0 bases, and 4 bases stayed unmatched. The CDR3 nucleotides read TGTGCCAGCAGTGTGACTAGCGGTATAGCCAAAAACATTCAGTACTTC. It encodes CASSVTSGIAKNIQYF. The full variable domain, with the rest looked up from reference TRBV2 and TRBJ2-4, is EPEVTQTPSHQVTQMGQEVILRCVPISNHLYFYWYRQILGQKVEFLVSFYNNEISEKSEIFDDQFSVERPDGSNFTLKIRSTKLEDSAMYFCASSVTSGIAKNIQYFGAGTRLSVL.

The chain combines TRBV7-9 with TRBJ1-4; 9 bases agree with TRBD1. The CDR3 is made up of 16 amino acids. Losses at the gene ends were 5 bases for V and 6 bases for J; bases not matched to a gene: 10. Germline CDR1 and CDR2: SEHNR and FQNEAQ (reference sequence). For the CDR3, the DNA is TGTGCCAGCAGCCCGGCCGGACAGGGGATCGATGAAAAACTGTTTTTT. Protein sequence: CASSPAGQGIDEKLFF.

The chain links TRBV24-1 to TRBJ2-5, with 12 bases identical to TRBD1. The germline V gene encodes CDR1 KGHDR and CDR2 SFDVKD. The trim removed 1 base at V and 3 bases at J, leaving 2 bases unmatched. There are 16 residues in the CDR3. The chain's CDR3 is CATSDFGTGGKETQYF. The CDR3 DNA sequence: TGTGCCACCAGTGATTTTGGGACAGGGGGCAAAGAGACCCAGTACTTC.

The CDR3 loop is CASSQLSGSSYNEQFF. CDR3 DNA: TGTGCCAGCAGCCAACTTAGCGGGAGCTCCTACAATGAGCAGTTCTTC. The chain links TRBV14 to TRBJ2-1; 9 nucleotides match TRBD2. Trimming took 2 bases from V and 0 from J; bases not matched to a gene: 2. The CDR3 consists of 16 residues. Germline V gene data show CDR1 as SGHDN and CDR2 as FVKESK.